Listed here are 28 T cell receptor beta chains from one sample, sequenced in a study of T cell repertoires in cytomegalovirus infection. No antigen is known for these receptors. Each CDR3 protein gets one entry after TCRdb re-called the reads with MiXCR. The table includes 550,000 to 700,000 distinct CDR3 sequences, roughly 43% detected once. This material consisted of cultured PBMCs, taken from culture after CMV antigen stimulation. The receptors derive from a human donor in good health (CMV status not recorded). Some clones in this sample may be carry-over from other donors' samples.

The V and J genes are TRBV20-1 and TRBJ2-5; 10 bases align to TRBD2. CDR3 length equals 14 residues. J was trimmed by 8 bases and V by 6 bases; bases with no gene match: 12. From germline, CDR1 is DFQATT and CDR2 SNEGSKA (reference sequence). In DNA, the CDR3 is TGCAGTGCCCCTCCCTCGAGCGGGGGGGTAACCCAGTACTTC. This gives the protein CSAPPSSGGVTQYF.

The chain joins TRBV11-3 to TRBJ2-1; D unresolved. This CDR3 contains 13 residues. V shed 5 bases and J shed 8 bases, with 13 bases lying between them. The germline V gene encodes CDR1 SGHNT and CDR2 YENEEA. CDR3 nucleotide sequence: TGTGCCAGCAGCCCTGCCCTTTGGGATGAGCAGTTCTTC. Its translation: CASSPALWDEQFF.

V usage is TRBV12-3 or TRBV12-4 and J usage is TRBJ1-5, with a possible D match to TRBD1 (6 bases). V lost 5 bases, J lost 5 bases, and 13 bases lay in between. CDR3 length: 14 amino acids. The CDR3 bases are TGTGCCAGCAGTGTAGGGGGGCGTGATCAGCCCCAGCATTTT. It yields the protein CASSVGGRDQPQHF.

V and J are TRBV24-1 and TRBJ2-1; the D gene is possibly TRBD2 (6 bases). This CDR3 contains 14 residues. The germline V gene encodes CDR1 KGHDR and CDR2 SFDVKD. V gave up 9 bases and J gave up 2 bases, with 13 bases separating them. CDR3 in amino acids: CATVGLATYNEQFF. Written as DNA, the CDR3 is TGTGCCACCGTGGGGCTAGCGACCTACAATGAGCAGTTCTTC.

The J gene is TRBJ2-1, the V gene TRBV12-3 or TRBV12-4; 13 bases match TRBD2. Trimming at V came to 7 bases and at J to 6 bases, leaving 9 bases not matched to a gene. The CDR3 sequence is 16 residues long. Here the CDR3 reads CASTPGLAGFSNEQFF. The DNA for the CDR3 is TGTGCCAGCACCCCGGGACTAGCGGGGTTTTCCAATGAGCAGTTCTTC.

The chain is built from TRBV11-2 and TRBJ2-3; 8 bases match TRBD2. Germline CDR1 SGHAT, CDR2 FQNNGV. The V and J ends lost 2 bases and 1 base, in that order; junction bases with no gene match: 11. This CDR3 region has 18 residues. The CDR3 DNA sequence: TGTGCCAGCAGCTTACAAATAATAGCGGGGAGGGGCACAGATACGCAGTATTTT. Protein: CASSLQIIAGRGTDTQYF.

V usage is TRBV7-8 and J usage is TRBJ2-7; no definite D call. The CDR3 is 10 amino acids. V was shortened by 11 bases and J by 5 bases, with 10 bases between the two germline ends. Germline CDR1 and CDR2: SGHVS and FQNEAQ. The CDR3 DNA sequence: TGTGCCCTAATCCGGAACGAGCAGTACTTC. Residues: CALIRNEQYF.

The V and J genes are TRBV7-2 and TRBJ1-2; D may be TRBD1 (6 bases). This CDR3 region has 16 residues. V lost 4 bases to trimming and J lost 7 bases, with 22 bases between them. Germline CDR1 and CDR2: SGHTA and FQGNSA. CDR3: CASSSRGGLPAGGYTF. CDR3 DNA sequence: TGTGCCAGCAGCTCCCGAGGGGGACTTCCAGCCGGTGGCTACACCTTC. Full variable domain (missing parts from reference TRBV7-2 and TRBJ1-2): GAGVSQSPSNKVTEKGKDVELRCDPISGHTALYWYRQSLGQGLEFLIYFQGNSAPDKSGLPSDRFSAERTGGSVSTLTIQRTQQEDSAVYLCASSSRGGLPAGGYTFGSGTRLTVV.

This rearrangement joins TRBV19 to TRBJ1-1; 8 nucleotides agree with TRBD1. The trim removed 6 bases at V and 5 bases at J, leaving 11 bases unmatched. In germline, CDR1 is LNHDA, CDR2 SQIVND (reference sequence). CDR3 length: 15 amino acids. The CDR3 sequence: CASRTNQGAVTEAFF. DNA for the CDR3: TGTGCCAGTAGAACTAACCAGGGGGCGGTGACTGAAGCTTTCTTT.

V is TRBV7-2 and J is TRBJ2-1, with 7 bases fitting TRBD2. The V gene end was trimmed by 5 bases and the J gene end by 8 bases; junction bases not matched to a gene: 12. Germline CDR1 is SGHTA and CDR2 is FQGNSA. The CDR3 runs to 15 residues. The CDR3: CASSPGLGGAYEQFF. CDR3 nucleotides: TGTGCCAGCAGCCCTGGACTAGGTGGGGCGTATGAGCAGTTCTTC.

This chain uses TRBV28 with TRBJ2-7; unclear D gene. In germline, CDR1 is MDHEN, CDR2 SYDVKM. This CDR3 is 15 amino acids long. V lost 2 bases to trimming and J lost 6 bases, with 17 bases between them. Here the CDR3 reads CASSLPNSPGTEQYF. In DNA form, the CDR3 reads TGTGCCAGCAGTTTACCGAACTCACCAGGTACCGAGCAGTACTTC.

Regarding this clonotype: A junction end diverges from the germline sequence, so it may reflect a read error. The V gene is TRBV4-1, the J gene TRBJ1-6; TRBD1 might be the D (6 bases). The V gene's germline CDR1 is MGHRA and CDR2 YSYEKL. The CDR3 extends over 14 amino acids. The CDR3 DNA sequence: TGTGCCAGCAGCCAAGATTACGGACGGGACACCCTCCACTTT. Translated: CASSQDYGRDTLHF.

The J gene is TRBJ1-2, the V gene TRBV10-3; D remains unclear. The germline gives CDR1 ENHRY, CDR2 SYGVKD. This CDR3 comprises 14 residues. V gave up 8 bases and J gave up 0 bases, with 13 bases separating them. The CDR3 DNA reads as TGTGCCATCCAAGACGGAATACCTAACTATGGCTACACCTTC. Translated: CAIQDGIPNYGYTF.

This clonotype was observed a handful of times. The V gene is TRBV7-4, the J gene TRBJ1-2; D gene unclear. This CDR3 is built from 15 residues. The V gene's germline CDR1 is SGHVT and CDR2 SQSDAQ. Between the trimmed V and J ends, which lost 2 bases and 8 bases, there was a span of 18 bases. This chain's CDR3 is CASSLIVIPRWGYTF. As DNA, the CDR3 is TGTGCCAGCAGCTTAATTGTCATCCCCCGGTGGGGCTACACCTTC.

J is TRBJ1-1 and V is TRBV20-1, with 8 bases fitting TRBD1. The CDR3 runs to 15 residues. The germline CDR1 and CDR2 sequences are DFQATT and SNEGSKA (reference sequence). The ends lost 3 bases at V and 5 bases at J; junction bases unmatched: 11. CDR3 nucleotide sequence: TGCAGTGCTAGGCCCTCGGACAGGGTCTGGACTGAAGCTTTCTTT. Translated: CSARPSDRVWTEAFF.

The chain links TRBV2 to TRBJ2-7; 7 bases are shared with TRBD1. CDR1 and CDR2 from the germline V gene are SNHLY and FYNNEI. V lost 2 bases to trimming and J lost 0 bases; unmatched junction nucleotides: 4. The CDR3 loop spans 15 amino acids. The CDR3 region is CASSETDRNSYEQYF. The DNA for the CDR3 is TGTGCCAGCAGTGAAACGGACAGGAACTCCTACGAGCAGTACTTC. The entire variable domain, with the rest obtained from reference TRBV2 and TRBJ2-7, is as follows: EPEVTQTPSHQVTQMGQEVILRCVPISNHLYFYWYRQILGQKVEFLVSFYNNEISEKSEIFDDQFSVERPDGSNFTLKIRSTKLEDSAMYFCASSETDRNSYEQYFGPGTRLTVT.

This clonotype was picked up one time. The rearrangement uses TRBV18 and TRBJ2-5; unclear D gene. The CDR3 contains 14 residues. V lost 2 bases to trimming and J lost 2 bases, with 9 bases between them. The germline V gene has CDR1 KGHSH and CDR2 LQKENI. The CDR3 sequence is CASSPITQQETQYF. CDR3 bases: TGTGCCAGCTCACCAATCACGCAGCAAGAGACCCAGTACTTC.

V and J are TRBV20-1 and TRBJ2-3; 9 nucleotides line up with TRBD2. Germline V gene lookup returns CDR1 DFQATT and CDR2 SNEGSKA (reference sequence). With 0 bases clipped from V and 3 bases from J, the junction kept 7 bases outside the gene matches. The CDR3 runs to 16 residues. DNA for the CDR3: TGCAGTGCTAGAGATTCGGCGGGGGGGTGGACAGATACGCAGTATTTT. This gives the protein CSARDSAGGWTDTQYF.

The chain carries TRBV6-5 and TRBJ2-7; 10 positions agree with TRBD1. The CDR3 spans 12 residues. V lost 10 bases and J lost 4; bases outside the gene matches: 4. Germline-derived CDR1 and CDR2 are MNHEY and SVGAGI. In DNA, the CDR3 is TGTGCCACGCGACAGGGGGCGTACGAGCAGTACTTC. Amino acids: CATRQGAYEQYF.

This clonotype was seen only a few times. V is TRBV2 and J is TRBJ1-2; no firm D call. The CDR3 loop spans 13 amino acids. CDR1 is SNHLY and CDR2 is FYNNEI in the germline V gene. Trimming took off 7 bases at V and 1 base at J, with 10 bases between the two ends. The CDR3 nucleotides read TGTGCCAGCACGCGTCGGATTAACTATGGCTACACCTTC. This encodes CASTRRINYGYTF.

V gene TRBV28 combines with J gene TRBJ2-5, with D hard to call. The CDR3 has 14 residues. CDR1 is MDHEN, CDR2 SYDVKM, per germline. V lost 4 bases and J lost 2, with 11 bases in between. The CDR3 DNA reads TGTGCCAGCAGTTCGTCTGGAGAACAAGAGACCCAGTACTTC. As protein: CASSSSGEQETQYF. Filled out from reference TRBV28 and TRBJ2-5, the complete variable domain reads DVKVTQSSRYLVKRTGEKVFLECVQDMDHENMFWYRQDPGLGLRLIYFSYDVKMKEKGDIPEGYSVSREKKERFSLILESASTNQTSMYLCASSSSGEQETQYFGPGTRLLVL.

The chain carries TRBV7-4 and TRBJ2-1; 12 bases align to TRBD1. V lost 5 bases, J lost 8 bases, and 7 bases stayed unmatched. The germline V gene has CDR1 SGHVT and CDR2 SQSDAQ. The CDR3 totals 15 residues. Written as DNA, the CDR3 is TGTGCCAGCAGCAAGACGGGACAGGGGGCCGATGAGCAGTTCTTC. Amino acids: CASSKTGQGADEQFF.

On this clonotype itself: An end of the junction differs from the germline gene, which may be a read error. The CDR3 DNA reads as TGTGCCAGCAGGAGGTGGAACACTGAAGTTTTCTTT. It yields the protein CASRRWNTEVFF. The rearrangement joins TRBV6-1 to TRBJ1-1, with D unclear. Germline loops: CDR1 MNHNS, CDR2 SASEGT. CDR3 size: 12 residues.

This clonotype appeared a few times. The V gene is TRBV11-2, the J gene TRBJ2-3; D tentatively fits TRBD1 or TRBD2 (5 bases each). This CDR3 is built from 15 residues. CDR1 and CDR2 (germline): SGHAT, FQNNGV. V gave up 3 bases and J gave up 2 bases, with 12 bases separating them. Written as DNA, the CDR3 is TGTGCCAGCAGCTTCCTGTCGGGACCCACAGATACGCAGTATTTT. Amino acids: CASSFLSGPTDTQYF.

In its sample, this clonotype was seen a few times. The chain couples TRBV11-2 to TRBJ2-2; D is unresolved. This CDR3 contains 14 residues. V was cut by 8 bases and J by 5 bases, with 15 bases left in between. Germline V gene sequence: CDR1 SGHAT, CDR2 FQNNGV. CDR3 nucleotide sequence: TGTGCCAGCGGCAGTTTGTTAGGTACCGGGGAGCTGTTTTTT. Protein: CASGSLLGTGELFF. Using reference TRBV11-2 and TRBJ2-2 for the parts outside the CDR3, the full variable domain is EAGVAQSPRYKIIEKRQSVAFWCNPISGHATLYWYQQILGQGPKLLIQFQNNGVVDDSQLPKDRFSAERLKGVDSTLKIQPAKLEDSAVYLCASGSLLGTGELFFGEGSRLTVL.

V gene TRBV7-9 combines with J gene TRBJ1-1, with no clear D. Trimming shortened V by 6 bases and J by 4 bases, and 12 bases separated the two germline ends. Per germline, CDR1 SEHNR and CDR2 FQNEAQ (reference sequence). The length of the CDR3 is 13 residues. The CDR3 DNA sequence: TGTGCCAGCAGGATAGGACGCACCACTGAAGCTTTCTTT. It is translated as CASRIGRTTEAFF. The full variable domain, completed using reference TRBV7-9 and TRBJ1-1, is DTGVSQNPRHKITKRGQNVTFRCDPISEHNRLYWYRQTLGQGPEFLTYFQNEAQLEKSRLLSDRFSAERPKGSFSTLEIQRTEQGDSAMYLCASRIGRTTEAFFGQGTRLTVV.

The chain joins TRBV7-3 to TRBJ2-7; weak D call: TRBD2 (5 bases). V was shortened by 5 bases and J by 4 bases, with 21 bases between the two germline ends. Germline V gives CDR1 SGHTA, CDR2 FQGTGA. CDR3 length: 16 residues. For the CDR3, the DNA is TGTGCCAGCAGCGGTTCCGACTATTCCAAGTGGTACGAGCAGTACTTC. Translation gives CASSGSDYSKWYEQYF. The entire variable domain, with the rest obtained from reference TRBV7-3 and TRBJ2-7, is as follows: GAGVSQTPSNKVTEKGKYVELRCDPISGHTALYWYRQSLGQGPEFLIYFQGTGAADDSGLPNDRFFAVRPEGSVSTLKIQRTERGDSAVYLCASSGSDYSKWYEQYFGPGTRLTVT.

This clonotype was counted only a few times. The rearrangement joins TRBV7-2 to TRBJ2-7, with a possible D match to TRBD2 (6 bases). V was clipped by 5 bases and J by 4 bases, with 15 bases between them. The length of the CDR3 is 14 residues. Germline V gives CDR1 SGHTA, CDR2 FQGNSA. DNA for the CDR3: TGTGCCAGCAGCGACCGAGGGGCGGGGTACGAGCAGTACTTC. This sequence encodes CASSDRGAGYEQYF.